The 32 T cell receptor beta chains below were found in one sample sequenced in a study of shared clonotypes between healthy human individuals. The data were produced by immunoSEQ multiplex PCR, yet TCRdb's version contains in-frame clones alone and is incomplete. The sample contains more than 2,000,000 clones, just over 90% of which appear only once. The sequenced material came from naive CD4+ T cells sorted from blood. Documented subset: CD45RA+ positively selected. The receptors come from a man between 18 and 35 years old in good health.

In this sample, this clone turned up a few times. The same CDR3 is also encoded by other DNA sequences in this sample. The chain has TRBV5-4 and TRBJ1-2; perhaps TRBD1 as D (5 bases). The CDR3 is 13 residues long. Trimming took off 0 bases at V and 4 bases at J, with 7 bases between the two ends. Germline CDR1 reads SGHNT; CDR2 reads YYREEE (reference sequence). This CDR3 is CASSLAGSYGYTF. In DNA, the CDR3 is TGTGCCAGCAGCTTGGCAGGGTCCTATGGCTACACCTTC.

The chain has TRBV19 and TRBJ2-2; D may be TRBD1 (5 bases). Trimming removed 3 bases from V and 0 bases from J, with 11 bases in between. The CDR3 totals 16 residues. CDR1 is LNHDA, CDR2 SQIVND, per germline (reference sequence). The CDR3 nucleotides are TGTGCCAGTAGTATTGGGGCGGCAGCGAACACCGGGGAGCTGTTTTTT. Translating it yields CASSIGAAANTGELFF.

The chain carries TRBV18 and TRBJ2-5, with D perhaps matching TRBD1 or TRBD2 (6 bases each). CDR1 is KGHSH and CDR2 is LQKENI in the germline V gene. With 1 base removed from V and 3 bases from J, the gap between germline ends came to 15 bases. This CDR3 is built from 16 residues. The CDR3 is CASSPRGAGGEETQYF. The CDR3 DNA sequence: TGTGCCAGCTCACCACGGGGGGCTGGGGGCGAAGAGACCCAGTACTTC.

As concerns this clone: This sample includes further DNA sequences coding for the same CDR3. The rearrangement uses TRBV2 and TRBJ1-4, with a weak D call TRBD1 (6 bases). CDR1 is SNHLY and CDR2 is FYNNEI in the germline V gene. V lost 1 base and J 5 bases, leaving 11 bases between the germline ends. CDR3 size: 15 residues. The CDR3 bases are TGTGCCAGCAGTGAAGTAGGGGGGCCCAATGAAAAACTGTTTTTT. Its translation: CASSEVGGPNEKLFF.

V and J are TRBV6-6 and TRBJ2-7, with TRBD2 as a possible D gene (5 bases). Germline V lookup: CDR1 MNHNY, CDR2 SVGAGI (reference sequence). CDR3 length: 12 residues. CDR3 amino acids: CVKRFGTHEQYF. CDR3 DNA sequence: TGTGTCAAGCGGTTCGGTACGCACGAGCAGTACTTC.

The J gene is TRBJ2-3, the V gene TRBV4-1; D remains unclear. The CDR3 is 14 amino acids. Trimming removed 1 base from V and 5 bases from J, with 10 bases in between. Germline loops: CDR1 MGHRA, CDR2 YSYEKL. As DNA, the CDR3 is TGCGCCAGCAGCCAAGCCCCCTCAGGAGATACGCAGTATTTT. It specifies CASSQAPSGDTQYF.

On this clone: Within the sample, other DNA sequences also encode this same CDR3. The J gene is TRBJ2-5, the V gene TRBV4-1, with a weak D call TRBD2 (5 bases). Per the germline V gene, CDR1 is MGHRA and CDR2 is YSYEKL. The germline V and J ends were trimmed by 1 base and 5 bases, with 8 bases remaining between them. The CDR3 length is 13 residues. The CDR3 DNA reads as TGCGCCAGCAGCCAAGGGACTCGGGAGACCCAGTACTTC. The encoded protein is CASSQGTRETQYF.

The chain carries TRBV5-4 and TRBJ2-2; TRBD2 aligns across 14 bases. From germline, CDR1 is SGHNT and CDR2 YYREEE (reference sequence). After removal of 5 bases from V and 6 bases from J, the junction contained 9 bases not matched to a gene. The CDR3 runs 17 residues. The CDR3 here is CASRKGTSGSIAGELFF. The DNA of the CDR3 is TGTGCCAGCAGGAAGGGGACTAGCGGGAGCATCGCCGGGGAGCTGTTTTTT.

This clone has a single count. CDR3 sequence reads: CAISEPTLKDGGNYEQYF. The CDR3 DNA reads as TGTGCCATCAGTGAGCCGACACTAAAGGACGGAGGTAACTACGAGCAGTACTTC. This rearrangement joins TRBV10-3 to TRBJ2-7; D possibly corresponds to TRBD2 (5 bases). The V gene lost 2 bases and the J gene lost 3 bases, with 23 bases spanning the gap. Germline lookup yields CDR1 ENHRY and CDR2 SYGVKD. This CDR3 has 18 amino acids.

The chain is built from TRBV19 and TRBJ2-3, with D perhaps TRBD2 (6 bases). CDR1 is LNHDA, CDR2 SQIVND, per germline (reference sequence). V lost 4 bases and J lost 6, with 17 bases in between. This CDR3 comprises 15 residues. In nucleotides, the CDR3 is TGTGCCAGTAGTAGATCTAGACTAGAGTTTGATACGCAGTATTTT. It codes for CASSRSRLEFDTQYF.

In its sample, this clone was seen a few times. Within the sample, other DNA sequences also encode this same CDR3. The chain joins TRBV5-1 to TRBJ1-1; no clear D gene. Germline V lookup: CDR1 SGHRS, CDR2 YFSETQ. CDR3 length: 13 residues. V dropped 4 bases and J dropped 1 base, with 8 bases sitting between them. CDR3 protein: CASSLQENTEAFF. CDR3 nucleotides: TGCGCCAGCAGCCTACAAGAGAACACTGAAGCTTTCTTT.

The chain couples TRBV18 to TRBJ1-2; no firm D call. Germline-derived CDR1 and CDR2 are KGHSH and LQKENI. Trimming removed 1 base at V and 8 bases at J, with 14 bases between. This CDR3 contains 14 residues. The CDR3 here is CASSPLRWGEGYTF. The CDR3 DNA sequence: TGTGCCAGCTCACCACTACGGTGGGGTGAGGGCTACACCTTC.

The chain joins TRBV19 to TRBJ2-2; 11 nucleotides agree with TRBD2. V shed 5 bases and J 3 bases; nucleotides not matched to a gene: 5. CDR1 is LNHDA and CDR2 is SQIVND in the germline V gene (reference sequence). CDR3 length: 16 amino acids. DNA of the CDR3: TGTGCCAGTAGTCCAACTAGCGGGAGATACACCGGGGAGCTGTTTTTT. It codes for CASSPTSGRYTGELFF.

J is TRBJ2-7 and V is TRBV6-6; 14 bases match TRBD2. V lost 0 bases to trimming and J lost 2 bases; unmatched junction nucleotides: 0. The CDR3 is made up of 16 amino acids. Germline V lookup: CDR1 MNHNY, CDR2 SVGAGI (reference sequence). The CDR3 sequence: CASSYSGLAGAYEQYF. In nucleotides, the CDR3 is TGTGCCAGCAGTTACTCGGGACTAGCGGGAGCCTACGAGCAGTACTTC.

A note on this clone: The identical CDR3 is also encoded by other nucleotide sequences in the sample. The CDR3: CASSTGISYNEQFF. The CDR3 nucleotides are TGTGCCAGTAGTACAGGGATCTCCTACAATGAGCAGTTCTTC. V and J are TRBV19 and TRBJ2-1; weak D call: TRBD1 (5 bases). Trimming stripped 4 bases from V and 0 bases from J, with 7 bases between. Germline-derived CDR1 and CDR2 are LNHDA and SQIVND (reference sequence). This CDR3 spans 14 amino acids.

This chain uses TRBV29-1 with TRBJ2-6; D possibly corresponds to TRBD1 (6 bases). CDR3 length equals 14 residues. From germline, CDR1 is SQVTM and CDR2 ANQGSEA. V was cut by 7 bases and J by 3 bases, with 13 bases left in between. The CDR3 protein is CSAQTGLGANVLTF. The CDR3 region has the DNA TGCAGCGCCCAGACAGGCCTTGGGGCCAACGTCCTGACTTTC. Complete variable domain (other parts from reference TRBV29-1 and TRBJ2-6): SAVISQKPSRDICQRGTSLTIQCQVDSQVTMMFWYRQQPGQSLTLIATANQGSEATYESGFVIDKFPISRPNLTFSTLTVSNMSPEDSSIYLCSAQTGLGANVLTFGAGSRLTVL.

This chain uses TRBV7-6 with TRBJ2-7; TRBD2 agrees at 11 bases. CDR1 is SGHVS and CDR2 is FNYEAQ in the germline V gene. The CDR3 length is 16 residues. V was pared by 4 bases and J by 0 bases, with 5 bases of the junction left unmatched. As DNA, the CDR3 is TGTGCCAGCAGCTCCGCGACTAGCGGGATCTCCTACGAGCAGTACTTC. Its translation is CASSSATSGISYEQYF.

J is TRBJ2-5 and V is TRBV14; D call uncertain. The germline CDR1 and CDR2 sequences are SGHDN and FVKESK. This CDR3 comprises 15 residues. V was shortened by 1 base and J by 1 base, with 10 bases between the two germline ends. CDR3 DNA sequence: TGTGCCAGCAGCCAAGTTCGCGGCCTCCAAGAGACCCAGTACTTC. This gives the protein CASSQVRGLQETQYF.

V gene TRBV9 combines with J gene TRBJ2-1; 7 nucleotides align to TRBD2. The CDR3 contains 17 residues. Germline V lookup: CDR1 SGDLS, CDR2 YYNGEE. V gave up 0 bases and J gave up 8 bases; unmatched junction bases: 14. CDR3 coding DNA: TGTGCCAGCAGCGTAGTCGATAGCGGGTATGGTACGGATGAGCAGTTCTTC. Translation: CASSVVDSGYGTDEQFF.

This rearrangement joins TRBV14 to TRBJ1-1, with D hard to call. Trimming took off 4 bases at V and 4 bases at J, with 13 bases between the two ends. The CDR3 consists of 14 residues. CDR1 is SGHDN, CDR2 FVKESK, per germline. The CDR3 is CASSRQRVGTEAFF. CDR3 sequence (DNA): TGTGCCAGCAGCCGGCAAAGGGTCGGCACTGAAGCTTTCTTT.

This clone was counted between two and nine times. The chain couples TRBV12-2 to TRBJ2-7. TRBV12-2 constitutes a pseudogene. The CDR3 consists of 14 residues. DNA of the CDR3: TGTGCAAGTCGCTTCCGTGGGTACTCCTACGAGCAGTACTTC. Its protein product is CASRFRGYSYEQYF.

The V and J genes are TRBV5-1 and TRBJ2-7; 8 nucleotides agree with TRBD1. V lost 4 bases and J lost 6; bases outside the gene matches: 12. The CDR3 has 15 residues. Looked up from germline, CDR1 is SGHRS and CDR2 is YFSETQ. CDR3 nucleotides: TGCGCCAGCAGCAGAGGGACAGGCGCCCAATTCGAGCAGTACTTC. Its protein is CASSRGTGAQFEQYF.

The chain joins TRBV6-6 to TRBJ2-3, with TRBD2 identical over 8 bases. V trimming: 6 bases; J trimming: 2 bases; junction bases outside the gene matches: 4. The CDR3 has 14 residues. Germline loops: CDR1 MNHNY, CDR2 SVGAGI (reference sequence). This CDR3 is CASSQLADTDTQYF. The CDR3 DNA sequence: TGTGCCAGCAGCCAACTAGCGGACACAGATACGCAGTATTTT.

This rearrangement joins TRBV10-1 to TRBJ2-7; 7 bases match TRBD1. J was trimmed by 4 bases and V by 4 bases; bases with no gene match: 4. There are 13 residues in the CDR3. In germline, CDR1 is WNHNN, CDR2 SYGVQD (reference sequence). The CDR3 reads CASSAQGMYEQYF. DNA of the CDR3: TGCGCCAGCAGTGCACAGGGGATGTACGAGCAGTACTTC.

Remarks on this clone: The same CDR3 arises from other DNA sequences in this sample as well. The chain has TRBV5-1 and TRBJ2-7, with a weak D call TRBD1 (5 bases). Deletions cut 3 bases from V and 4 bases from J, with 11 bases between. The CDR3 covers 13 residues. Per germline, CDR1 SGHRS and CDR2 YFSETQ. CDR3 sequence (DNA): TGCGCCAGCAGCTCCCAGGGATCTTACGAGCAGTACTTC. It specifies CASSSQGSYEQYF.

The chain joins TRBV5-4 to TRBJ2-7; 10 positions match TRBD2. Unmatched junction bases numbered 20, after V lost 2 bases and J lost 9 bases. CDR1 is SGHNT and CDR2 is YYREEE in the germline V gene (reference sequence). The CDR3 length is 18 residues. The CDR3, as DNA: TGTGCCAGCAGCTTTGGTGGGCTAGCGGGAGCAGGCTCGGTGGTGCAGTACTTC. As protein: CASSFGGLAGAGSVVQYF.

The V gene is TRBV6-1, the J gene TRBJ2-5; TRBD2 aligns across 10 bases. V was pared by 5 bases and J by 4 bases, with 4 bases of the junction left unmatched. The CDR3 sequence is 14 residues long. Germline V gene sequence: CDR1 MNHNS, CDR2 SASEGT. The CDR3 DNA follows: TGTGCCAGCAGTTCGAGCGGGGGGGCAGAGACCCAGTACTTC. This codes for CASSSSGGAETQYF.

This clone was recorded once. The rearrangement uses TRBV2 and TRBJ2-1; 7 nucleotides agree with TRBD2. Germline CDR1 is SNHLY and CDR2 is FYNNEI. This CDR3 contains 15 residues. The trim removed 4 bases at V and 4 bases at J, leaving 7 bases unmatched. The CDR3 reads CASSVRTSPYNEQFF. The CDR3 nucleotides read TGTGCCAGCAGTGTTCGGACTAGTCCTTACAATGAGCAGTTCTTC.

J is TRBJ2-1 and V is TRBV6-5, with 10 bases matching TRBD1. Germline loops: CDR1 MNHEY, CDR2 SVGAGI. The CDR3 consists of 14 residues. The V segment lost 6 bases and the J segment 6 bases; nucleotides outside the gene matches: 5. Here the CDR3 DNA reads TGTGCCAGCAGCCGCCGGGACAGGGGCAATGAGCAGTTCTTC. It encodes CASSRRDRGNEQFF.

This clone was seen only once. The V gene is TRBV7-2, the J gene TRBJ2-2, with a possible D match to TRBD2 (6 bases). Germline V CDR1 and CDR2: SGHTA, FQGNSA. This CDR3 region has 15 residues. Trimming stripped 4 bases from V and 0 bases from J, with 9 bases between. The CDR3 region is CASSSGTPNTGELFF. CDR3 DNA sequence: TGTGCCAGCAGCTCCGGGACTCCGAACACCGGGGAGCTGTTTTTT.

As concerns this clone: The sample has other DNA sequences that encode this CDR3 too. The chain combines TRBV29-1 with TRBJ2-3; D gene ambiguous. Deletions cut 1 base from V and 0 bases from J, with 8 bases between. Per the germline V gene, CDR1 is SQVTM and CDR2 is ANQGSEA. This CDR3 contains 14 residues. CDR3 nucleotides: TGCAGCGTTGAAGGCAGGCTGAGCACAGATACGCAGTATTTT. It encodes CSVEGRLSTDTQYF.

The rearrangement joins TRBV7-2 to TRBJ1-4; TRBD1 agrees at 7 bases. V dropped 3 bases and J dropped 3; count of bases not matched to a gene: 4. Germline V gene sequence: CDR1 SGHTA, CDR2 FQGNSA. This CDR3 spans 15 amino acids. The chain's CDR3 is CASSLGDRANEKLFF. For the CDR3, the DNA is TGTGCCAGCAGCTTGGGAGACAGGGCTAATGAAAAACTGTTTTTT.